The TCR beta chain under discussion was sequenced for a study of PD-1 blockade in classical Hodgkin lymphoma (TCRdb year 2020). About the full investigation: Nivolumab dosing was 3 mg/kg intravenously every 2 weeks, continuing until either disease progression or unacceptable toxicity. The study used TCR beta sequencing and CyTOF to define a peripheral blood immune signature of response to PD-1 blockade in classical Hodgkin lymphoma.

As concerns this clone: What antigen it recognizes has not been identified. No much larger clone is present one base from it, and per-base qualities are unavailable.

Paper-wide results and their limitations: Baseline TCR diversity was reported to be lower in newly diagnosed patients than in healthy donors, and even lower in relapsed/refractory patients. The study was limited to a single clinical trial cohort, and causes of repertoire differences, possibly disease activity or prior therapy, remained undefined. Diversity was lower in patients who began nivolumab less than 1 year after ASCT, so these patients were left out of later analyses to avoid confounding by immune reconstitution. Among trial patients, those achieving complete response had baseline diversity similar to that of newly diagnosed patients, while diversity was significantly lower in partial responders and progressors. A significant rise by C4D1 was seen in CD4+ but not CD8+ TCR diversity (p=0.0027 vs p=0.16), with the rise being most apparent in complete responders (p=0.02).

The Qiagen DNeasy kit was used to extract genomic DNA from unsorted PBMCs and from the negatively selected CD4+ and CD8+ fractions. Using primers that anneal to V and J segments, immunoSEQ multiplex PCR amplified the TCR beta CDR3 regions. Amplification bias was minimized using a synthetic immune receptor repertoire, and residual bias was removed computationally after sequencing. From the authors' description of their analysis: Custom Python scripts were used to quantify repertoire diversity as the Shannon entropy index. Unsorted, CD4+ and CD8+ repertoires were examined separately, except in combined analyses, for which CD4+ and CD8+ sequences were merged in silico. Clonal expansion was defined as at least a 2-fold frequency increase after treatment relative to C1D1, with a pseudocount of 0.5 for undetected baseline clones. Clones with 0 or 1 copy at C1D1 were classified as singleton clones, and clones with 2 or more copies were classified as non-singleton clones. By matching protein sequences in sorted samples from the same patient, clones expanded in unsorted samples were annotated as CD4+, CD8+ or unknown. Wilcoxon tests on paired samples were used to test diversity changes from C1D1 to C4D1. This is the immuneACCESS table as TCRdb keeps it, with only in-frame sequences that have V and J called. A part of the clones is gone; compared with another copy, unresolved V genes explain less than half, and the rest is unexplained. V, J and clone size reflect that table, while D and trimming were determined from the DNA. This sample has 98,000 or so clones in its table, and 70% to 90% of those were observed once. The ten largest clonotypes hold around 20% of the sample.

Sample time point, as interpreted from the label and publication: cycle 2 day 1 (C2D1) of nivolumab. Every trial patient had relapsed after autologous stem cell transplantation, and cohorts A, B and C differed in prior brentuximab vedotin exposure. The trial cohort was composed of 56 patients with relapsed/refractory classical Hodgkin lymphoma, for whom complete response, partial response or progressive disease was recorded as best overall response. Trial patients were treated with single-agent nivolumab in the multi-cohort phase II CheckMate 205 trial. An independent review committee assessed best overall response by applying the 2007 International Working Group response criteria. PBMCs from the trial were collected at three points: immediately before nivolumab initiation (C1D1), and during therapy at cycle 2 day 1 and cycle 4 day 1. Peripheral blood was collected in 8 mL Vacutainer Cell Preparation Tubes, from which PBMCs were isolated by centrifugation and then cryopreserved.

The sample consisted of peripheral blood mononuclear cells (PBMCs), taken before the second cycle of nivolumab. The receptor's source is a human donor with classical Hodgkin lymphoma.

The CDR3 protein sequence reads: CASSVRAQVNIQYF. The sequenced DNA is TGTGCCAGCAGTGTTAGGGCCCAAGTAAACATTCAGTACTTC. The V and J segments used are TRBV2 and TRBJ2-4, with no D gene named confidently. The germline V gene specifies SNHLY as CDR1 and FYNNEI as CDR2. The CDR3 measures 14 amino acids from cysteine to phenylalanine. Only the CDR3 DNA is retained, 42 bases long and in frame from the first base. Between the V and J ends, shortened by 4 bases and 6 bases respectively, the junction contains 13 bases.